The 5 T cell receptor beta chains below were found in one sample sequenced in a study of untreated major depressive disorder (dated by TCRdb to 2016 to 2019). The receptor library was made with the immunoSEQ multiplex PCR assay. TCRdb provides this immuneACCESS table in a form limited to in-frame rearrangements. Some clones are lacking; in checked studies, under half of them reflect an unresolved V gene, and why the rest are absent is not known. Across this sample there are about 21,000 clones, with under 90% seen only once. Under 0.6% of the sample goes to the ten largest clones. Sequencing was performed on CD4+ T cells from PBMCs. The receptors were sampled from a woman aged 40 to 49 in good health.

This clone was seen only once. This chain joins TRBV4-2 and TRBJ1-4, with 7 bases that match TRBD1. The J segment lost 7 bases and the V segment lost 0 bases, leaving 5 bases of the junction unmatched. The CDR3 extends over 15 amino acids. The germline V gene has CDR1 LGHNA and CDR2 YNFKEQ. Here the CDR3 DNA reads TGTGCCAGCAGCCAAGACAGGGGGAGGAGTGAAAAACTGTTTTTT. This sequence encodes CASSQDRGRSEKLFF.

The V call is TRBV30, the J call TRBJ1-5, with D possibly being TRBD1 (5 bases). CDR1 GTSNPN and CDR2 SVGIG come from the germline V gene (reference sequence). The CDR3 covers 18 residues. Deletions cut 5 bases from V and 1 base from J, with 24 bases between. CDR3 region: CAWGTPGGSTLSNQPQHF. CDR3 DNA: TGTGCCTGGGGGACCCCGGGGGGATCTACCTTGAGCAATCAGCCCCAGCATTTT.

This CDR3 is CASSIVGGRESVSNEQFF. The CDR3 bases are TGTGCCAGTAGTATAGTAGGAGGTCGGGAGTCCGTGTCCAATGAGCAGTTCTTC. V and J are TRBV19 and TRBJ2-1, with D perhaps TRBD2 (6 bases). Germline-derived CDR1 and CDR2 are LNHDA and SQIVND (reference sequence). CDR3 length: 18 amino acids. Trimming removed 1 base from V and 6 bases from J, with 22 bases in between.

The chain couples TRBV7-2 to TRBJ2-1, with D maybe TRBD2 (7 bases). Germline V gives CDR1 SGHTA, CDR2 FQGNSA. CDR3 length: 17 residues. The V and J ends lost 7 bases and 6 bases respectively, with 25 bases between them. The CDR3 DNA reads as TGTGCCAGCACTCCTAGGGGGGGCGCGACTAGTTCCAATGAGCAGTTCTTC. Amino acids: CASTPRGGATSSNEQFF.

The CDR3: CASSFSGKGYNEQFF. DNA for the CDR3: TGTGCCAGCAGTTTTAGCGGGAAGGGGTACAATGAGCAGTTCTTC. The chain is built from TRBV27 and TRBJ2-1; TRBD2 agrees at 8 bases. The V segment lost 3 bases and the J segment 4 bases; nucleotides outside the gene matches: 5. The length of the CDR3 is 15 residues. In germline, CDR1 is MNHEY, CDR2 SMNVEV (reference sequence).